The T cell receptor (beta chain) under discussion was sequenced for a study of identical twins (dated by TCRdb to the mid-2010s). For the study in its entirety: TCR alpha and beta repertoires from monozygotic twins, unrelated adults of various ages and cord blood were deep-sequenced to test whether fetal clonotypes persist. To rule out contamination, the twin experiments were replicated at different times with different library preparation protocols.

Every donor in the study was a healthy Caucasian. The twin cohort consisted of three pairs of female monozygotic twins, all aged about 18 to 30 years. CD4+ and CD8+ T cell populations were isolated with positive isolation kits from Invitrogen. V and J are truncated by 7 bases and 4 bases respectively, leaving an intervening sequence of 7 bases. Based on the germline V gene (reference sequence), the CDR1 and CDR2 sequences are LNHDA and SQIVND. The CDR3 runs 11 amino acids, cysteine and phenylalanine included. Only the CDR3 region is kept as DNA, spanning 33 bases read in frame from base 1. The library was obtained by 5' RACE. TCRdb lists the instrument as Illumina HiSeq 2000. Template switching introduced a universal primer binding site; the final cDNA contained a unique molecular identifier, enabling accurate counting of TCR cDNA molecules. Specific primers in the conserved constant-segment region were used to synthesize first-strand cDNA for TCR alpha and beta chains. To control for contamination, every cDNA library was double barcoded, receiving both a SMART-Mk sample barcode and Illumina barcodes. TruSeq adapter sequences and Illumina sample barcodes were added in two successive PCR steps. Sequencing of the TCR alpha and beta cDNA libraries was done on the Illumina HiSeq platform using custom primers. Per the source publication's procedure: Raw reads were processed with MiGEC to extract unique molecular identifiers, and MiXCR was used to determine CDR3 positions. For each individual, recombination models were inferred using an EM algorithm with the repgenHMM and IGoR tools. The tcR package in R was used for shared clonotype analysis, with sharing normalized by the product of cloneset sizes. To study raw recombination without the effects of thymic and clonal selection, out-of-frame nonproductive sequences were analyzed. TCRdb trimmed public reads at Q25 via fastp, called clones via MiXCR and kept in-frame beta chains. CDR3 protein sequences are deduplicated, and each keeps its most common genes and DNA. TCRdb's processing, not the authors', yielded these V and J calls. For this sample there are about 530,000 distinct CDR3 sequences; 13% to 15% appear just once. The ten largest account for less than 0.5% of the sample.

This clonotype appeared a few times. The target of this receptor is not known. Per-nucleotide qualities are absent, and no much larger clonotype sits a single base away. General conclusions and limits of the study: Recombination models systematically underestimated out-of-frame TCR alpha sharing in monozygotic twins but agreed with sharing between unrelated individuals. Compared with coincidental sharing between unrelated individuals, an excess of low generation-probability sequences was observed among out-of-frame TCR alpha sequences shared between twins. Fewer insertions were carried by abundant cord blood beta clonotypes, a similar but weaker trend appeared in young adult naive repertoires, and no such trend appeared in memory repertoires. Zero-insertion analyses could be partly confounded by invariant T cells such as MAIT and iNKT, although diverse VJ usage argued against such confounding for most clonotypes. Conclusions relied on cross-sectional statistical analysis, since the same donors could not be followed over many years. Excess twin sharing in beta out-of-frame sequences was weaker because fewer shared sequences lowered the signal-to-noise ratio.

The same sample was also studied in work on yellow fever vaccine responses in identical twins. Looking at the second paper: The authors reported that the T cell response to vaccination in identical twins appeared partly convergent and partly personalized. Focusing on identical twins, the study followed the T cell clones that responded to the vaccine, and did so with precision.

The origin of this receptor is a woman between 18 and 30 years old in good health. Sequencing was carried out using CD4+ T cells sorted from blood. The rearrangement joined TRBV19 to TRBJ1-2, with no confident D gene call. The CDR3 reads CASTSSYGYTF. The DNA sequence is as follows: TGTGCCAGTACATCGAGCTATGGCTACACCTTC.